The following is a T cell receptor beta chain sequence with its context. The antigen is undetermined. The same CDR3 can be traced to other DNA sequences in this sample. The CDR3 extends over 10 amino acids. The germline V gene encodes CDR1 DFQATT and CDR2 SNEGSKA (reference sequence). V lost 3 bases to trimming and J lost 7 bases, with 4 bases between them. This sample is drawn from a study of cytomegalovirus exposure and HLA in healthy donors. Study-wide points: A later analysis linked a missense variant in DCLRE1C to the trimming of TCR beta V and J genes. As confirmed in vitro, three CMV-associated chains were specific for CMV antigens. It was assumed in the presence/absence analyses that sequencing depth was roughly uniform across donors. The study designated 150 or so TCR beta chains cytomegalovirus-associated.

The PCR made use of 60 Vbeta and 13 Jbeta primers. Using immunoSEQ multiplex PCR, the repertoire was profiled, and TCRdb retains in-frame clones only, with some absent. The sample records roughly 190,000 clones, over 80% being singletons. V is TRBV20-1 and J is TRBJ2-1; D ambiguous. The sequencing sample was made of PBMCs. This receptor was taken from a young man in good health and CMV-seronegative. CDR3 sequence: CSASSNEQFF. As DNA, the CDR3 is TGCAGTGCTAGCAGTAATGAGCAGTTCTTC.